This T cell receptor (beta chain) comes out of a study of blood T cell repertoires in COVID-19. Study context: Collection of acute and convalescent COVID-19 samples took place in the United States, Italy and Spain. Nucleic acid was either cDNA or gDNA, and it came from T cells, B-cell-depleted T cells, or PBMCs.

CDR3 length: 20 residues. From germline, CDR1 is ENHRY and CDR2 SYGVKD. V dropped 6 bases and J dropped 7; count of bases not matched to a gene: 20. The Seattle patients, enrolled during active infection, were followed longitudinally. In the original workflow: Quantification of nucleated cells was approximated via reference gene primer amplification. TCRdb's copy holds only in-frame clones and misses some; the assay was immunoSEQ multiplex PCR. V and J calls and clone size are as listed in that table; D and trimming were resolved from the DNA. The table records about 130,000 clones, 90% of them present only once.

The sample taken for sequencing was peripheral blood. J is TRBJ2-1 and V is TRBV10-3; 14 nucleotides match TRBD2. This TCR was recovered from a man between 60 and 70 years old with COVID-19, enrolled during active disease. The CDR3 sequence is CAISPATVLTWTSGRNEQFF. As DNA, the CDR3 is TGTGCCATCAGCCCCGCGACAGTCTTAACCTGGACTAGCGGGAGGAATGAGCAGTTCTTC.